This TCR beta chain was found in a study of response to subunit inactivated influenza vaccine. TCRdb re-analysed the RT-PCR reads in MiXCR, keeping a single row per CDR3 protein. The top ten hold 7.5% to 9% of the sample, which has roughly 710,000 distinct CDR3 sequences, approximately 14% seen once. CDR1 MNHNY and CDR2 SVGAGI come from the germline V gene (reference sequence). Trimming took off 4 bases at V and 7 bases at J, with 1 base between the two ends. There are 10 residues in the CDR3. The input for sequencing was PBMCs from blood, taken 14 to 15 days before vaccination. The receptor comes from a middle-aged man who received an inactivated influenza vaccine. The J gene is TRBJ2-2, the V gene TRBV6-6; D uncertain. As DNA, the CDR3 is TGTGCCAGCAGTTTCGGGGAGCTGTTTTTT. Its protein is CASSFGELFF.